This T cell receptor beta chain was identified during a study of stem cell transplantation in POMP-related autoinflammatory disease. In the study overall: Defective thymoproteasomes were hypothesized to impair CD8+ T-cell positive selection.

Prominent immunodeficiency with autoinflammation defined PRAID. Points from the study as a whole: PRAID patients trended toward lower TRB diversity and higher clonality in all analyzed T-cell subsets.

Concerning this clone: Its specificity is unknown.

Libraries were prepared by immunoSEQ multiplex PCR; TCRdb keeps only in-frame clonotypes and omits some of them. The data show about 26,000 clones, approximately 78% seen once. CDR3 size: 15 residues. V lost 0 bases, J lost 5 bases, and 11 bases lay in between. Germline V gene sequence: CDR1 SGHKS, CDR2 YYEKEE (reference sequence). The chain links TRBV5-5 to TRBJ1-4; D perhaps matches TRBD1 (5 bases). This clonotype was obtained from a human donor with POMP-related autoinflammation and immune dysregulation (PRAID). The specimen was CD4+ T cells from PBMCs, collected before stem cell transplantation. The CDR3 protein is CASSLDRRGNEKLFF. CDR3 bases: TGTGCCAGCAGCTTGGACCGGCGGGGCAATGAAAAACTGTTTTTT.